One sample yielded the 17 T cell receptor beta chains listed below, sequenced in a study of identical twins (TCRdb year 2016). Library preparation employed 5' RACE. The data were produced on an Illumina HiSeq 2000. TCRdb trimmed the raw reads at Q25, called clones with MiXCR and kept productive beta chains. Every entry covers one CDR3 protein and lists the most common genes and DNA from its rows. In all, the sample holds approximately 620,000 distinct CDR3 sequences, and 8.6% of those were seen once. Clones ranked in the top ten supply 0.98% of the sample. These sequences were also reported in another study, on yellow fever vaccine responses in identical twins.

Sequencing used PBMCs. The receptors here all came from a woman younger than 30 in good health.

The V call is TRBV7-9, the J call TRBJ2-1; 11 bases are a match to TRBD2. The germline CDR1 and CDR2 sequences are SEHNR and FQNEAQ (reference sequence). CDR3 size: 13 residues. V was pared by 5 bases and J by 10 bases, with 4 bases of the junction left unmatched. The CDR3 sequence is CASSPGLAEEQFF. In DNA form, the CDR3 reads TGTGCCAGCAGCCCGGGACTAGCGGAGGAGCAGTTCTTC. The variable domain in full, with the rest retrieved from reference TRBV7-9 and TRBJ2-1, is DTGVSQNPRHKITKRGQNVTFRCDPISEHNRLYWYRQTLGQGPEFLTYFQNEAQLEKSRLLSDRFSAERPKGSFSTLEIQRTEQGDSAMYLCASSPGLAEEQFFGPGTRLTVL.

This clonotype was picked up many times. The gene calls are TRBV12-3 or TRBV12-4 and TRBJ2-4; TRBD1 matches 7 bases. The CDR3 is made up of 15 amino acids. Germline trimming cut 5 bases from V and 0 bases from J; bases unmatched to any gene: 4. The CDR3 DNA sequence: TGTGCCAGCAGTCCGGGACAGCTAGCCAAAAACATTCAGTACTTC. Amino acid sequence: CASSPGQLAKNIQYF.

This clonotype was recorded at least ten times. V and J are TRBV5-1 and TRBJ2-1; 9 positions agree with TRBD2. Trimming took 4 bases from V and 8 from J; bases not matched to a gene: 10. CDR1 is SGHRS and CDR2 is YFSETQ in the germline V gene. The CDR3 has 15 residues. The DNA for the CDR3 is TGCGCCAGCAGCAGGGCTAGCGGGATTTATGATGAGCAGTTCTTC. Encoded protein: CASSRASGIYDEQFF.

This chain connects TRBV7-9 to TRBJ1-1, with TRBD1 matching 8 bases. The CDR3 is made up of 15 amino acids. Trimming took 4 bases from V and 4 from J; bases not matched to a gene: 8. Germline lookup yields CDR1 SEHNR and CDR2 FQNEAQ (reference sequence). The CDR3 coding sequence is TGTGCCAGCAGCTCCCCACGACAGGGGAGCACTGAAGCTTTCTTT. This gives the protein CASSSPRQGSTEAFF.

This clonotype appeared many times. The CDR3 sequence is CASSLEGPETQYF. The CDR3 DNA is TGCGCCAGCAGCTTGGAGGGGCCAGAGACCCAGTACTTC. This rearrangement joins TRBV5-1 to TRBJ2-5; D perhaps matches TRBD1 (5 bases). Germline CDR1 and CDR2: SGHRS and YFSETQ. The ends were cut back, 0 bases at V and 4 bases at J, with 7 bases in the middle. CDR3 length: 13 amino acids.

The chain joins TRBV12-3 or TRBV12-4 to TRBJ2-5; 10 bases are a match to TRBD1. V gave up 6 bases and J gave up 5 bases; unmatched junction bases: 6. CDR3 length: 14 amino acids. As DNA, the CDR3 is TGTGCCAGCAGACGCGCGACAGGGGGCGAGACCCAGTACTTC. Protein sequence: CASRRATGGETQYF.

Note on this clonotype: At one boundary the junction diverges from the germline segment, which might be a read error. CDR3 coding DNA: TGTGCCAGCAGCGCCCATAGCGGGAGGGTTTCATCCGAGCTGTTCTTC. Protein sequence: CASSAHSGRVSSELFF. V and J are TRBV11-2 and TRBJ2-1; 11 nucleotides agree with TRBD2. The germline CDR1 and CDR2 sequences are SGHAT and FQNNGV. The CDR3 spans 16 residues.

The chain recombines TRBV7-3 with TRBJ2-1; no firm D call. V lost 5 bases to trimming and J lost 0 bases, with 11 bases between them. CDR1 and CDR2 from the germline V gene are SGHTA and FQGTGA. This CDR3 is 15 amino acids long. The CDR3 here is CASSPGVASYNEQFF. CDR3 DNA: TGTGCCAGCAGCCCCGGTGTCGCCTCCTACAATGAGCAGTTCTTC.

The sample holds a few counts of this clonotype. The V call is TRBV5-5, the J call TRBJ2-2, with D hard to call. V lost 7 bases to trimming and J lost 7 bases, with 8 bases between them. The CDR3 sequence is 11 residues long. Germline V gene sequence: CDR1 SGHKS, CDR2 YYEKEE (reference sequence). The DNA of the CDR3 is TGTGCCAGCCTTGGTGGCGGGGAGCTGTTTTTT. It specifies CASLGGGELFF.

The table lists this clonotype with many counts. The chain recombines TRBV3-1 with TRBJ2-7; the D gene could be TRBD1 or TRBD2 (5 bases each). This CDR3 comprises 13 residues. V gave up 3 bases and J gave up 2 bases, with 8 bases separating them. Germline values: CDR1 LGHDT, CDR2 YNNKEL (reference sequence). CDR3 coding DNA: TGTGCCAGCAGCCAGGGGGATGCCTACGAGCAGTACTTC. This sequence encodes CASSQGDAYEQYF.

This chain uses TRBV27 with TRBJ2-7, with D unclear. V lost 0 bases to trimming and J lost 3 bases, with 9 bases between them. Germline-derived CDR1 and CDR2 are MNHEY and SMNVEV (reference sequence). CDR3 length equals 14 residues. CDR3 loop: CASSLSRELYEQYF. As DNA, the CDR3 is TGTGCCAGCAGTTTATCGAGAGAACTCTACGAGCAGTACTTC.

The chain is built from TRBV7-6 and TRBJ2-5; 10 bases line up with TRBD2. The CDR3 has 13 residues. After removal of 4 bases from V and 7 bases from J, the junction contained 3 bases not matched to a gene. Germline V gene sequence: CDR1 SGHVS, CDR2 FNYEAQ. CDR3 amino acids: CASSSGLASTQYF. Written as DNA, the CDR3 is TGTGCCAGCAGCTCGGGACTAGCGTCGACCCAGTACTTC. Based on the CDR3 plus reference TRBV7-6 and TRBJ2-5, the full variable domain is GAGVSQSPRYKVTKRGQDVALRCDPISGHVSLYWYRQALGQGPEFLTYFNYEAQQDKSGLPNDRFSAERPEGSISTLTIQRTEQRDSAMYRCASSSGLASTQYFGPGTRLLVL.

V gene TRBV27 combines with J gene TRBJ1-5, with TRBD1 identical over 7 bases. The CDR3 spans 16 residues. Germline values: CDR1 MNHEY, CDR2 SMNVEV (reference sequence). Trimming took 2 bases from V and 2 from J; bases not matched to a gene: 6. The CDR3 loop is CASSLRGHGGNQPQHF. In DNA, the CDR3 is TGTGCCAGCAGTTTAAGGGGGCATGGGGGCAATCAGCCCCAGCATTTT.

There are a few counts of this clonotype. V is TRBV28 and J is TRBJ2-5; D remains ambiguous. Germline assignment: CDR1 MDHEN and CDR2 SYDVKM. V lost 5 bases and J lost 0, with 13 bases in between. This CDR3 has 15 amino acids. In nucleotides, the CDR3 is TGTGCCAGCAGTCCGTTCGAGACGTACCAAGAGACCCAGTACTTC. Residues: CASSPFETYQETQYF.

This clonotype was observed a handful of times. The rearrangement uses TRBV2 and TRBJ1-5; unclear D gene. CDR1 is SNHLY, CDR2 FYNNEI, per germline. V lost 4 bases, J lost 2 bases, and 9 bases lay in between. This CDR3 has 14 amino acids. The chain's CDR3 is CASSGESGNQPQHF. The CDR3 DNA is TGTGCCAGCAGTGGAGAGAGTGGCAATCAGCCCCAGCATTTT.

This clonotype was found many times. The V gene is TRBV6-4, the J gene TRBJ2-4; 7 bases align to TRBD1. Unmatched junction bases numbered 6, after V lost 4 bases and J lost 0 bases. The CDR3 runs to 16 residues. The V gene's germline CDR1 is MRHNA and CDR2 SNTAGT. In nucleotides, the CDR3 is TGTGCCAGCAGTGTCCCAGACAGGGTAGCCAAAAACATTCAGTACTTC. It yields the protein CASSVPDRVAKNIQYF.

The genes are TRBV28 and TRBJ2-7; unclear D gene. Trimming took off 6 bases at V and 3 bases at J, with 15 bases between the two ends. The CDR3 extends over 14 amino acids. Germline V gene lookup returns CDR1 MDHEN and CDR2 SYDVKM. CDR3 DNA sequence: TGTGCCAGCAGGCATCGGCAATCGGGCTACGAGCAGTACTTC. Translated, it gives CASRHRQSGYEQYF.